This T cell receptor beta chain was captured in a study of response to subunit inactivated influenza vaccine (dated by TCRdb to about 2018). Study-wide context: Deep quantitative T cell receptor repertoire profiling was used in the study to track responses to a trivalent subunit inactivated influenza vaccine. The research as a whole found: It was suggested by the authors that each seasonal influenza vaccination may recruit only a limited number of new T cells.

The V end loses 1 base and the J end loses 7 bases, and a stretch of 13 bases separates them. From the cysteine through the phenylalanine, the CDR3 covers 14 amino acids. The CDR3 DNA has 42 bases and is translated from base 1. The germline V gene encodes CDR1 MNHNS and CDR2 SASEGT. The protocol used for the library was RT-PCR. Sequenced on an Illumina HiSeq 2500. TCRdb applied fastp at Q25 and MiXCR to the public reads, then kept only in-frame beta chains. Identical CDR3 proteins give one entry, which carries the most common genes and DNA. The sample includes roughly 710,000 distinct CDR3 sequences, with 11% to 15% observed a single time. Of the sample, 7.5% to 8% is held by the ten largest clones. About this clonotype itself: It has no known antigen specificity. The record has no base qualities; no much larger clone is one base away.

The chain is assembled from TRBV6-1 and TRBJ1-2; no D gene can be assigned with confidence. The receptor was isolated from a man in his fifties or sixties who received an inactivated influenza vaccine. Donor details come from another sample of the same person, matched by shared clones. Sequences were derived from PBMCs from blood, sampled 14 to 15 days before vaccination. The DNA sequence is given as TGTGCCAGCAGTGAAGAAGGAAGAGACCCTGGCTACACCTTC. It encodes CASSEEGRDPGYTF.